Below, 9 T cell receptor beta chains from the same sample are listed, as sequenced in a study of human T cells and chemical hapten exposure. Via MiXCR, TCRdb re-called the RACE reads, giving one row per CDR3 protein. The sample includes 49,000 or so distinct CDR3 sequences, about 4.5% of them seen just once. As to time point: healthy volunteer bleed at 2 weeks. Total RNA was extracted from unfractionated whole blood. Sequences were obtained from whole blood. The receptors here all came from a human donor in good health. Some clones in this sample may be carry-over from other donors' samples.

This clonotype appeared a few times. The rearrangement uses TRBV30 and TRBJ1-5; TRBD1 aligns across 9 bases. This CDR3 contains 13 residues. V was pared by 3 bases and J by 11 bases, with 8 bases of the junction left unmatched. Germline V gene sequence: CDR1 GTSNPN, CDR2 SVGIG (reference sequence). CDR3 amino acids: CAWRDRGAGAQHF. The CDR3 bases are TGTGCCTGGAGAGACAGGGGGGCGGGTGCCCAGCATTTT.

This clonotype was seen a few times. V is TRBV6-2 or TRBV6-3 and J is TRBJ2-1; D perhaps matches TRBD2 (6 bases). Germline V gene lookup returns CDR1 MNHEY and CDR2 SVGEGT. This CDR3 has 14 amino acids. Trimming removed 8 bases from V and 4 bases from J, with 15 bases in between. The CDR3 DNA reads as TGTGCCAGCGGGAGGCGGGGCCCGTACAATGAGCAGTTCTTC. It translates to CASGRRGPYNEQFF.

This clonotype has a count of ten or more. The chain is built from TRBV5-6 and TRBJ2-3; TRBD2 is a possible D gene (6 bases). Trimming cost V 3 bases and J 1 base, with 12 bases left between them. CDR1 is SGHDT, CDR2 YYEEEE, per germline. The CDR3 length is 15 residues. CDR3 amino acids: CASSSLAQRTDTQYF. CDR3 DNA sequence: TGTGCCAGCAGCTCACTAGCACAGCGCACAGATACGCAGTATTTT.

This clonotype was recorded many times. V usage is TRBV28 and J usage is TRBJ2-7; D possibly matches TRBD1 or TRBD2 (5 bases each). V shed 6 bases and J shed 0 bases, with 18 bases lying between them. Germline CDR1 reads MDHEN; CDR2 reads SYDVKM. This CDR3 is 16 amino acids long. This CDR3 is CASRSRSGPSSYEQYF. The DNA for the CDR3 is TGTGCCAGCAGGTCCCGGTCGGGACCGAGCTCCTACGAGCAGTACTTC.

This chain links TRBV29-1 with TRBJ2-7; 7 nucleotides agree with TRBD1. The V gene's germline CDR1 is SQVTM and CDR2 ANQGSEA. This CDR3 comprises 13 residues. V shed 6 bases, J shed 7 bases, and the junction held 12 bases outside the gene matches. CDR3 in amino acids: CSVAPGGLREQYF. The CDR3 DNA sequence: TGCAGCGTCGCCCCAGGGGGTTTGCGGGAGCAGTACTTC.

The CDR3, as DNA: TGTGCCAGCACCCCGGGGGGGACGGCCGCCTACGAGCAGTACTTC. Protein: CASTPGGTAAYEQYF. The chain joins TRBV28 to TRBJ2-7, with 8 bases lining up with TRBD2. Germline-derived CDR1 and CDR2 are MDHEN and SYDVKM. This CDR3 region has 15 residues. J gave up 2 bases and V 7 bases, and 10 bases lay outside the gene matches.

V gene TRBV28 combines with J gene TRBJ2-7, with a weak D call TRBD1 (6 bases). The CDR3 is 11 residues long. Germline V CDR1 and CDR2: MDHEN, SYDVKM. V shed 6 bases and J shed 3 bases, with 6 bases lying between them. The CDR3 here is CASRQGYEQYF. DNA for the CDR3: TGTGCCAGCAGACAGGGCTACGAGCAGTACTTC.

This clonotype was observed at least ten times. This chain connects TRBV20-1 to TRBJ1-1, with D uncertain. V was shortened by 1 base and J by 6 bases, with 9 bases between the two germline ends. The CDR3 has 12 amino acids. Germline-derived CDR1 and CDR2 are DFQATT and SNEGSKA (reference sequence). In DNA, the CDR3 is TGCAGTGCTAGAGTCGGTAGACCTGAAGCTTTCTTT. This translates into CSARVGRPEAFF.

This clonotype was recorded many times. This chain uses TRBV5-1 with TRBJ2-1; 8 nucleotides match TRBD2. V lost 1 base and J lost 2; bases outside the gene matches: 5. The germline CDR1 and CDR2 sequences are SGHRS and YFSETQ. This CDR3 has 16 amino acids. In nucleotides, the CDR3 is TGCGCCAGCAGCTTGATCGGGACTAGAGCCTACAATGAGCAGTTCTTC. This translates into CASSLIGTRAYNEQFF.